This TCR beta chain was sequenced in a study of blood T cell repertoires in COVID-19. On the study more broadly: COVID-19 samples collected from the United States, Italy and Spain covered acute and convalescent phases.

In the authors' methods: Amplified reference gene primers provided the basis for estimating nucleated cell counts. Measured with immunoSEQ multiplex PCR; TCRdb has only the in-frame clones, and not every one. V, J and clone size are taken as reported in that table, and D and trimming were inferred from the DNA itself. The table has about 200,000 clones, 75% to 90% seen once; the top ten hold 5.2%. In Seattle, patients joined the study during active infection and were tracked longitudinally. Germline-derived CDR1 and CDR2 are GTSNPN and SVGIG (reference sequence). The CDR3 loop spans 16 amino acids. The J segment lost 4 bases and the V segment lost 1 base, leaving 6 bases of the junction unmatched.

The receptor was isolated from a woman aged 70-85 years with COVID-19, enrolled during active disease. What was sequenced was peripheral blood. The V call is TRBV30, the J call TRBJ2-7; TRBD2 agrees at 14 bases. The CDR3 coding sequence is TGTGCCTGGAGTGGAACCGGGACTAGCGGGAGATACGAGCAGTACTTC. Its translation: CAWSGTGTSGRYEQYF.